The 21 T cell receptor beta chains below all came from one sample that was sequenced in a study of T cell clones after liver transplantation. The data were produced by immunoSEQ multiplex PCR, yet TCRdb's version contains in-frame clones alone and is incomplete. The sample consists of tens of thousands of clones, approximately 87% of them appearing once. This sample comprised CD4+ T cells from blood, obtained at the 22-month timepoint. The receptors here all came from a human patient who received a liver transplant. A share of the T cells may be of graft donor origin.

The rearrangement joins TRBV7-2 to TRBJ2-5, with D perhaps being TRBD1 or TRBD2 (7 bases each). The V end lost 5 bases, the J end lost 1 base, and 20 bases lay between the germline ends. The CDR3 has 17 residues. Germline CDR1 reads SGHTA; CDR2 reads FQGNSA. This CDR3 is CASSPREGAPGQETQYF. CDR3 nucleotide sequence: TGTGCCAGCAGCCCCAGGGAGGGGGCCCCGGGCCAAGAGACCCAGTACTTC.

The chain uses TRBV6-5 and TRBJ1-2, with TRBD1 matching over 8 bases. CDR3 size: 15 residues. Germline values: CDR1 MNHEY, CDR2 SVGAGI. V shed 1 base, J shed 2 bases, and the junction held 3 bases outside the gene matches. Here the CDR3 reads CASSYFPGGNYGYTF. The CDR3 coding sequence is TGTGCCAGCAGTTACTTCCCAGGGGGCAACTATGGCTACACCTTC.

J is TRBJ2-3 and V is TRBV7-2, with D uncertain. This CDR3 comprises 16 residues. Germline CDR1 and CDR2: SGHTA and FQGNSA. The V and J ends lost 3 bases and 1 base respectively, with 14 bases between them. The CDR3 region has the DNA TGTGCCAGCAGCTTTTTTTATGGCCGGGGCACAGATACGCAGTATTTT. The encoded protein is CASSFFYGRGTDTQYF.

J is TRBJ1-1 and V is TRBV11-2; 7 nucleotides match TRBD1. J lost 11 bases, V lost 4 bases, and 7 bases had no gene match. This CDR3 is 12 amino acids long. Germline V gives CDR1 SGHAT, CDR2 FQNNGV. DNA for the CDR3: TGTGCCAGCAGCTACGATCAGGGGGTTGCTTTCTTT. This encodes CASSYDQGVAFF.

This chain links TRBV7-9 with TRBJ2-1; D is unresolved. The V end was cut by 4 bases, the J end by 4 bases, with 11 bases between. The CDR3 extends over 14 amino acids. The V gene's germline CDR1 is SEHNR and CDR2 FQNEAQ (reference sequence). The CDR3 protein is CASSWGFLYNEQFF. CDR3 sequence (DNA): TGTGCCAGCAGCTGGGGTTTCCTTTACAATGAGCAGTTCTTC.

The CDR3 DNA sequence: TGTGCCAGCTCACCAAGCCCTGCCGGAATAGACAATCAGCCCCAGCATTTT. Translated: CASSPSPAGIDNQPQHF. The gene calls are TRBV18 and TRBJ1-5; D remains unclear. V gave up 2 bases and J gave up 3 bases, with 17 bases separating them. The CDR3 has 17 residues. The V gene's germline CDR1 is KGHSH and CDR2 LQKENI. Combining the CDR3 with reference TRBV18 and TRBJ1-5 gives the whole variable domain NAGVMQNPRHLVRRRGQEARLRCSPMKGHSHVYWYRQLPEEGLKFMVYLQKENIIDESGMPKERFSAEFPKEGPSILRIQQVVRGDSAAYFCASSPSPAGIDNQPQHFGDGTRLSIL.

The chain joins TRBV30 to TRBJ2-5, with D tentatively TRBD1 (7 bases). The CDR3 has 15 residues. V dropped 2 bases and J dropped 5 bases, with 18 bases sitting between them. The germline V gene has CDR1 GTSNPN and CDR2 SVGIG (reference sequence). CDR3: CAWSLATGPWETQYF. CDR3 in DNA: TGTGCCTGGAGTCTAGCGACAGGGCCCTGGGAGACCCAGTACTTC.

DNA for the CDR3: TGTGCCAGCAGCGCCCGCGACAGGGGGCAAAAGTTCTTC. It yields the protein CASSARDRGQKFF. This sequence joins TRBV13 and TRBJ2-1, with TRBD1 matching 10 bases. Germline-derived CDR1 and CDR2 are PRHDT and FYEKMQ (reference sequence). V lost 5 bases to trimming and J lost 14 bases; unmatched junction nucleotides: 9. CDR3 length: 13 residues.

The chain's CDR3 is CASGHFDQPQHF. CDR3 nucleotide sequence: TGCGCCAGCGGACATTTTGATCAGCCCCAGCATTTT. The rearrangement uses TRBV10-2 and TRBJ1-5; possibly TRBD1 for D (5 bases). Trimming removed 8 bases from V and 5 bases from J, with 10 bases in between. Germline values: CDR1 WSHSY, CDR2 SAAADI. The CDR3 is made up of 12 amino acids.

The CDR3 sequence: CASSQGSGPDTQYF. The DNA for the CDR3 is TGCGCCAGCAGCCAAGGGAGTGGGCCAGATACGCAGTATTTT. This chain links TRBV4-1 with TRBJ2-3, with D uncertain. In germline, CDR1 is MGHRA, CDR2 YSYEKL. V was clipped by 1 base and J by 4 bases, with 9 bases between them. The CDR3 has 14 residues.

Notes on this clone: Different DNA sequences within this sample yield the same CDR3. The gene calls are TRBV18 and TRBJ1-5; D is perhaps TRBD1 (5 bases). Germline V gives CDR1 KGHSH, CDR2 LQKENI. CDR3 length: 15 residues. With 0 bases removed from V and 2 bases from J, the gap between germline ends came to 8 bases. The CDR3 loop is CASSPPGVGNQPQHF. The CDR3 DNA reads as TGTGCCAGCTCACCACCGGGGGTGGGCAATCAGCCCCAGCATTTT.

For the CDR3, the DNA is TGTGCCAGCACCCAGGACTACGGAACCTACGAGCAGTACTTC. It encodes CASTQDYGTYEQYF. The chain links TRBV28 to TRBJ2-7; perhaps TRBD2 as D (6 bases). Trimming took off 7 bases at V and 2 bases at J, with 15 bases between the two ends. Germline lookup yields CDR1 MDHEN and CDR2 SYDVKM. This CDR3 region has 14 residues.

This chain links TRBV6-6 with TRBJ2-7; no clear D. The CDR3 runs 10 residues. CDR1 and CDR2 (germline): MNHNY, SVGAGI (reference sequence). V lost 6 bases and J lost 3, with 3 bases in between. The CDR3 spells CASRNYEQYF. The CDR3 DNA sequence: TGTGCCAGCAGAAACTACGAGCAGTACTTC.

The chain is built from TRBV5-6 and TRBJ1-4, with D perhaps TRBD1 (6 bases). The CDR3 consists of 16 residues. Looked up from germline, CDR1 is SGHDT and CDR2 is YYEEEE. Trimming took 1 base from V and 8 from J, leaving 18 bases between them. The CDR3 loop is CASSLRTVGGVEKLFF. The CDR3 coding sequence is TGTGCCAGCAGCTTGAGGACAGTCGGAGGTGTGGAAAAACTGTTTTTT. Filled out from reference TRBV5-6 and TRBJ1-4, the complete variable domain reads DAGVTQSPTHLIKTRGQQVTLRCSPKSGHDTVSWYQQALGQGPQFIFQYYEEEERQRGNFPDRFSGHQFPNYSSELNVNALLLGDSALYLCASSLRTVGGVEKLFFGSGTQLSVL.

The rearrangement uses TRBV2 and TRBJ2-2, with 11 bases identical to TRBD2. CDR3 length: 17 amino acids. The germline V gene encodes CDR1 SNHLY and CDR2 FYNNEI. With 5 bases clipped from V and 1 base from J, the junction kept 6 bases outside the gene matches. The CDR3 coding sequence is TGTGCCAGCAGTCCGAGCGGACTAGCGGGGAACACCGGGGAGCTGTTTTTT. This codes for CASSPSGLAGNTGELFF.

This clone occurred a few times. V gene TRBV5-6 combines with J gene TRBJ2-2, with 8 bases aligning to TRBD1. This CDR3 spans 17 amino acids. Germline values: CDR1 SGHDT, CDR2 YYEEEE. V lost 5 bases to trimming and J lost 2 bases; unmatched junction nucleotides: 11. As DNA, the CDR3 is TGTGCCAGCAGGCCACGCAACACAGGGGGAAACACCGGGGAGCTGTTTTTT. Encoded protein: CASRPRNTGGNTGELFF.

The chain uses TRBV28 and TRBJ1-5; possibly TRBD1 for D (6 bases). The CDR3 sequence is 14 residues long. CDR1 is MDHEN, CDR2 SYDVKM, per germline. V was clipped by 6 bases and J by 3 bases, with 12 bases between them. CDR3 protein: CASRPTGFNQPQHF. The CDR3, as DNA: TGTGCCAGCAGACCCACAGGGTTCAATCAGCCCCAGCATTTT.

This chain links TRBV29-1 with TRBJ2-5, with D unresolved. Trimming cost V 8 bases and J 1 base, with 11 bases left between them. The CDR3 length is 12 residues. Germline V gene data show CDR1 as SQVTM and CDR2 as ANQGSEA. Here the CDR3 DNA reads TGCAGCACCCGACGGGTCCAAGAGACCCAGTACTTC. Residues: CSTRRVQETQYF.

The genes are TRBV9 and TRBJ1-1; TRBD1 aligns across 9 bases. This CDR3 contains 14 residues. CDR1 is SGDLS, CDR2 YYNGEE, per germline. Germline trimming cut 1 base from V and 5 bases from J; bases unmatched to any gene: 3. The CDR3 sequence is CASSVRDRVTEAFF. For the CDR3, the DNA is TGTGCCAGCAGCGTACGGGACAGGGTAACTGAAGCTTTCTTT.

With respect to this clone: Germline is not matched at one junction end, which may reflect a read error. The chain employs TRBV7-7 and TRBJ2-5; TRBD2 aligns across 7 bases. The CDR3 contains 16 residues. Germline loops: CDR1 SSHAT, CDR2 FNYEAQ (reference sequence). CDR3 protein: CASSLAGSGRGETQYF. The CDR3 nucleotides are TGTGCTAGCAGCTTAGCGGGCAGCGGCCGCGGGGAGACCCAGTACTTC.

This chain connects TRBV2 to TRBJ2-3, with 10 nucleotides matching TRBD1. V lost 7 bases, J lost 3 bases, and 7 bases stayed unmatched. Germline CDR1 reads SNHLY; CDR2 reads FYNNEI. The CDR3 runs to 15 residues. The CDR3 DNA reads TGTGCCAGCACTAGGGACAGGGGATCGACAGATACGCAGTATTTT. The encoded protein is CASTRDRGSTDTQYF.